A single sample gave rise to the 25 T cell receptor beta chains below, sequenced in a study of T cells in Graves' hyperthyroidism and ophthalmopathy. Amplified regions were TCR beta CDR3 sequences from RNA transcripts. With the HTBI primer set, the TCR CDR3 went through a first round of RT-PCR. TCRdb passed the multiplex PCR reads through MiXCR, listing each CDR3 protein once. The sample lists about 98,000 distinct CDR3 sequences; around 37% were seen once. The sequenced material came from peripheral blood or thyroid tissue (not recorded which). These receptors came from a woman in her 30s with Graves' hyperthyroidism.

On this clonotype: Likely a read error: the CDR3 ends without its conserved phenylalanine or tryptophan. The chain employs TRBV20-1 and TRBJ1-1; 9 nucleotides match TRBD1. The germline gives CDR1 DFQATT, CDR2 SNEGSKA (reference sequence). There are 14 residues in the CDR3. The ends lost 8 bases at V and 2 bases at J; junction bases unmatched: 9. CDR3 coding DNA: TGCAGTTCGAAGGGGGGACAGGGAAACACTGAAGCTTTCTCT. This gives the protein CSSKGGQGNTEAFS.

The genes are TRBV15 and TRBJ1-1; 12 bases agree with TRBD1. With V trimmed by 5 bases and J by 4 bases, 8 bases remained unmatched. The V gene's germline CDR1 is LNHNV and CDR2 YYDKDF (reference sequence). The CDR3 totals 16 residues. CDR3 bases: TGTGCCACCAGCCTGTCGGGACAGGGGGCTGGCACTGAAGCTTTCTTT. Translation gives CATSLSGQGAGTEAFF. Full variable domain (remainder filled in from reference TRBV15 and TRBJ1-1): DAMVIQNPRYQVTQFGKPVTLSCSQTLNHNVMYWYQQKSSQAPKLLFHYYDKDFNNEADTPDNFQSRRPNTSFCFLDIRSPGLGDTAMYLCATSLSGQGAGTEAFFGQGTRLTVV.

Note on this clonotype: Given a much more abundant clone one base away, this may be a read error. The chain recombines TRBV6-2 or TRBV6-3 with TRBJ2-7, with TRBD2 identical over 8 bases. The V and J ends lost 5 bases and 4 bases, in that order; junction bases with no gene match: 7. The length of the CDR3 is 14 residues. The germline V gene has CDR1 MNHEY and CDR2 SVGEGT. The CDR3 spells CASSQRGGFYEQYF. The CDR3 nucleotides are TGTGCCAGCAGTCAACGGGGGGGGTTTTACGAGCAGTACTTC.

This clonotype came up a few times. The V and J genes are TRBV18 and TRBJ1-2; D unresolved. CDR3 length: 16 residues. Trimming pared 3 bases from V and 4 bases from J, leaving 18 bases between. Germline lookup yields CDR1 KGHSH and CDR2 LQKENI. CDR3 in amino acids: CASSPLLRSVGYGYTF. DNA of the CDR3: TGTGCCAGCTCACCTCTCCTCCGGTCCGTGGGCTATGGCTACACCTTC. Filled out from reference TRBV18 and TRBJ1-2, the complete variable domain reads NAGVMQNPRHLVRRRGQEARLRCSPMKGHSHVYWYRQLPEEGLKFMVYLQKENIIDESGMPKERFSAEFPKEGPSILRIQQVVRGDSAAYFCASSPLLRSVGYGYTFGSGTRLTVV.

In this sample, this clonotype turned up many times. The V call is TRBV5-1, the J call TRBJ2-7, with TRBD1 as a possible D gene (5 bases). Between the trimmed V and J ends, which lost 0 bases and 6 bases, there was a span of 13 bases. The CDR3 totals 14 residues. The germline V gene encodes CDR1 SGHRS and CDR2 YFSETQ. Here the CDR3 reads CASSLVSGNFEQYF. CDR3 coding DNA: TGCGCCAGCAGCTTGGTTTCAGGGAACTTCGAGCAGTACTTC.

This clonotype was observed many times. The chain has TRBV27 and TRBJ1-6; 9 bases are a match to TRBD1. Germline V gene lookup returns CDR1 MNHEY and CDR2 SMNVEV (reference sequence). The ends lost 6 bases at V and 9 bases at J; junction bases unmatched: 6. This CDR3 has 14 amino acids. The CDR3 region is CASRNRGRISPLHF. DNA for the CDR3: TGTGCCAGCAGGAACAGGGGGCGGATTTCACCCCTCCACTTT.

This chain connects TRBV2 to TRBJ2-5; 9 bases match TRBD1. Losses at the gene ends were 4 bases for V and 4 bases for J; bases not matched to a gene: 4. This CDR3 is 14 amino acids long. Germline values: CDR1 SNHLY, CDR2 FYNNEI. CDR3 sequence: CASSGDRVGETQYF. The CDR3 DNA follows: TGTGCCAGCAGTGGGGACAGGGTAGGAGAGACCCAGTACTTC. The complete variable domain, with remaining parts taken from reference TRBV2 and TRBJ2-5, reads EPEVTQTPSHQVTQMGQEVILRCVPISNHLYFYWYRQILGQKVEFLVSFYNNEISEKSEIFDDQFSVERPDGSNFTLKIRSTKLEDSAMYFCASSGDRVGETQYFGPGTRLLVL.

This clonotype was observed many times. CDR3 DNA sequence: TGTGCCAGCAGCGTAGCGTCCGGGGAGCAGTACTTC. This codes for CASSVASGEQYF. The chain is built from TRBV9 and TRBJ2-7; D unclear. V lost 0 bases and J 7 bases, leaving 8 bases between the germline ends. This CDR3 is 12 amino acids long. Per germline, CDR1 SGDLS and CDR2 YYNGEE.

Ten or more counts support this clonotype. CDR3 sequence reads: CASSIGAGELFF. For the CDR3, the DNA is TGTGCCAGCAGCATAGGGGCCGGGGAGCTGTTTTTT. The chain combines TRBV7-9 with TRBJ2-2, with a weak D call TRBD1 (5 bases). Germline V gives CDR1 SEHNR, CDR2 FQNEAQ (reference sequence). CDR3 length: 12 amino acids. V lost 5 bases to trimming and J lost 6 bases, with 7 bases between them. The entire variable domain, with the rest obtained from reference TRBV7-9 and TRBJ2-2, is as follows: DTGVSQNPRHKITKRGQNVTFRCDPISEHNRLYWYRQTLGQGPEFLTYFQNEAQLEKSRLLSDRFSAERPKGSFSTLEIQRTEQGDSAMYLCASSIGAGELFFGEGSRLTVL.

This clonotype was observed many times. The chain couples TRBV5-1 to TRBJ2-2, with D unclear. The CDR3 has 16 amino acids. V was trimmed by 6 bases and J by 0 bases, leaving 15 bases between them. Per germline, CDR1 SGHRS and CDR2 YFSETQ. The CDR3 spells CASTPPENANTGELFF. As DNA, the CDR3 is TGCGCCAGCACCCCCCCGGAGAACGCGAACACCGGGGAGCTGTTTTTT.

This clonotype was seen repeatedly, ten times or more. This sequence joins TRBV20-1 and TRBJ2-7; 9 bases are a match to TRBD2. V shed 3 bases, J shed 2 bases, and the junction held 8 bases outside the gene matches. The germline gives CDR1 DFQATT, CDR2 SNEGSKA (reference sequence). This CDR3 is built from 15 residues. The DNA of the CDR3 is TGCAGTGCTAGGACTAGCGGCAAATATCCCTACGAGCAGTACTTC. Translation: CSARTSGKYPYEQYF.

This clonotype was recorded many times. The chain recombines TRBV2 with TRBJ1-6; possibly TRBD1 for D (5 bases). The CDR3 sequence is 18 residues long. V was trimmed by 8 bases and J by 0 bases, leaving 20 bases between them. Germline CDR1 is SNHLY and CDR2 is FYNNEI. Here the CDR3 DNA reads TGTGCCAGCTTCTCCGGGGGGTTTTCAAGCTCCTATAATTCACCCCTCCACTTT. Residues: CASFSGGFSSSYNSPLHF.

The sample holds many counts of this clonotype. The chain carries TRBV28 and TRBJ1-2, with TRBD1 as a possible D gene (6 bases). Germline V lookup: CDR1 MDHEN, CDR2 SYDVKM. The V end was cut by 5 bases, the J end by 5 bases, with 15 bases between. This CDR3 comprises 14 residues. DNA for the CDR3: TGTGCCAGCAGTCCTAGACAGGAAGGGTATGGCTACACCTTC. Translation: CASSPRQEGYGYTF.

V is TRBV7-3 and J is TRBJ2-5; D might be TRBD2 (6 bases). Trimming pared 8 bases from V and 0 bases from J, leaving 31 bases between. The CDR3 length is 20 residues. CDR1 is SGHTA, CDR2 FQGTGA, per germline. CDR3 DNA sequence: TGTGCCAGCCGTCAGGGCGGTACCGGGGAGCTGGAGGGGTACCAAGAGACCCAGTACTTC. Translation: CASRQGGTGELEGYQETQYF.

Ten or more counts support this clonotype. This chain uses TRBV7-9 with TRBJ2-7; the D call may be TRBD1 or TRBD2 (5 bases each). V shed 5 bases and J shed 1 base, with 18 bases lying between them. The CDR3 loop spans 16 amino acids. The germline V gene encodes CDR1 SEHNR and CDR2 FQNEAQ (reference sequence). In DNA form, the CDR3 reads TGTGCCAGCAGCAAAGTTAATCGGGACGGTTCCTACGAGCAGTACTTC. Protein sequence: CASSKVNRDGSYEQYF.

This clonotype was seen only a few times. The J gene is TRBJ2-3, the V gene TRBV10-3; TRBD1 or TRBD2 may be the D gene (6 bases each). The length of the CDR3 is 15 residues. Germline V CDR1 and CDR2: ENHRY, SYGVKD. In DNA form, the CDR3 reads TGTGCGACTACGGAGGGGGTGCGGGGCACAGATACGCAGTATTTT. It encodes CATTEGVRGTDTQYF.

This clonotype showed up many times. This chain uses TRBV15 with TRBJ2-7; D gene uncertain. Looked up from germline, CDR1 is LNHNV and CDR2 is YYDKDF (reference sequence). V gave up 5 bases and J gave up 6 bases, with 17 bases separating them. This CDR3 contains 14 residues. The CDR3 DNA sequence: TGTGCCACCAGCCCAGTCAGGCGGTCGGGCGAGCAGTACTTC. This codes for CATSPVRRSGEQYF.

CDR3 region: CASTGTATFGYTF. CDR3 in DNA: TGTGCCAGCACCGGGACAGCTACCTTTGGCTACACCTTC. This rearrangement joins TRBV6-5 to TRBJ1-2; 7 nucleotides align to TRBD1. This CDR3 comprises 13 residues. CDR1 and CDR2 (germline): MNHEY, SVGAGI. J was trimmed by 7 bases and V by 7 bases; bases with no gene match: 9.

Ten or more counts support this clonotype. The V gene is TRBV20-1, the J gene TRBJ2-5; perhaps TRBD2 as D (6 bases). Germline V CDR1 and CDR2: DFQATT, SNEGSKA (reference sequence). This CDR3 is built from 16 residues. V was trimmed by 0 bases and J by 3 bases, leaving 17 bases between them. In DNA form, the CDR3 reads TGCAGTGCTAGAGATCTTGGTAGCGGAGCTGAAGAGACCCAGTACTTC. Translated: CSARDLGSGAEETQYF.

The table lists this clonotype with a count of one. This sequence joins TRBV10-2 and TRBJ2-5; TRBD2 matches at 13 bases. J lost 4 bases, V lost 4 bases, and 6 bases had no gene match. Germline V lookup: CDR1 WSHSY, CDR2 SAAADI. The CDR3 spans 16 residues. CDR3 sequence (DNA): TGCGCCAGCAGTGTACTAGCGGGAGGGCCAGCAGAGACCCAGTACTTC. Translated: CASSVLAGGPAETQYF.

This clonotype was observed at least ten times. The V and J genes are TRBV3-1 and TRBJ1-6; D unresolved. V lost 4 bases and J lost 7, with 8 bases in between. CDR3 size: 13 residues. Germline V gene data show CDR1 as LGHDT and CDR2 as YNNKEL (reference sequence). The CDR3 spells CASSLARNSPLHF. The CDR3 DNA follows: TGTGCCAGCAGCCTAGCCCGGAATTCACCCCTCCACTTT. The full variable domain, its missing parts supplied by reference TRBV3-1 and TRBJ1-6, is DTAVSQTPKYLVTQMGNDKSIKCEQNLGHDTMYWYKQDSKKFLKIMFSYNNKELIINETVPNRFSPKSPDKAHLNLHINSLELGDSAVYFCASSLARNSPLHFGNGTRLTVT.

CDR3 sequence reads: CASSEGQGAQPQHF. CDR3 bases: TGTGCCAGCAGTGAAGGACAGGGGGCGCAGCCCCAGCATTTT. The chain is built from TRBV6-1 and TRBJ1-5; 10 bases agree with TRBD1. V trimming: 1 base; J trimming: 7 bases; junction bases outside the gene matches: 1. This CDR3 has 14 residues. Germline-derived CDR1 and CDR2 are MNHNS and SASEGT.

The chain uses TRBV20-1 and TRBJ2-7; D is undetermined. V was pared by 8 bases and J by 4 bases, with 12 bases between. Germline CDR1 and CDR2: DFQATT and SNEGSKA (reference sequence). The CDR3 is 11 residues long. The CDR3 region is CSYQARYEQYF. In DNA form, the CDR3 reads TGCAGTTACCAAGCCCGTTACGAGCAGTACTTC.

The V gene is TRBV24-1, the J gene TRBJ2-6; D remains unclear. The CDR3 covers 15 residues. Germline V gene lookup returns CDR1 KGHDR and CDR2 SFDVKD. Trimming shortened V by 4 bases and J by 1 base, and 7 bases separated the two germline ends. CDR3 sequence reads: CATSDSPSGANVLTF. The CDR3 DNA reads as TGTGCCACCAGTGACTCCCCGTCTGGGGCCAACGTCCTGACTTTC.

This chain links TRBV7-2 with TRBJ1-4, with 8 bases identical to TRBD1. Looked up from germline, CDR1 is SGHTA and CDR2 is FQGNSA. The CDR3 contains 15 residues. J gave up 8 bases and V 1 base, and 6 bases lay outside the gene matches. The CDR3 is CASSLVGQGKEKLFF. CDR3 coding DNA: TGTGCCAGCAGCTTAGTAGGACAGGGTAAAGAAAAACTGTTTTTT.